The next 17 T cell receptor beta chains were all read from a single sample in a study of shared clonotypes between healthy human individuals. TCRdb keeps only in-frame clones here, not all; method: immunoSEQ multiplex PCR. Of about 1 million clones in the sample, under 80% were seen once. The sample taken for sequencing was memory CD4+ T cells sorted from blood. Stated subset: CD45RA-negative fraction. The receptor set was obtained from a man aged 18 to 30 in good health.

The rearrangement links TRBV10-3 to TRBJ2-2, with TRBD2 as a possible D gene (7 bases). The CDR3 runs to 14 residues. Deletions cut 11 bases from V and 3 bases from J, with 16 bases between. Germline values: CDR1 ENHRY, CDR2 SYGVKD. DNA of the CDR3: TGTGCCCTGGGGGGGGCTAGTGACACCGGGGAGCTGTTTTTT. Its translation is CALGGASDTGELFF.

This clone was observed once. This CDR3 is CASTGTGSNTIYF. DNA of the CDR3: TGTGCCAGCACCGGGACAGGGTCAAACACCATATATTTT. V usage is TRBV7-9 and J usage is TRBJ1-3; TRBD1 agrees at 9 bases. The CDR3 contains 13 residues. CDR1 is SEHNR, CDR2 FQNEAQ, per germline (reference sequence). V was clipped by 7 bases and J by 6 bases; unmatched bases: 4.

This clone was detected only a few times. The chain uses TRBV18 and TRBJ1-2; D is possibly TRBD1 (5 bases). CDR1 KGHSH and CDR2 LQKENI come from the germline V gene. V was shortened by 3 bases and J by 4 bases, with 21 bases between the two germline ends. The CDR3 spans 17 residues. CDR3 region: CASSPTRTLSVRYGYTF. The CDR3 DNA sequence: TGTGCCAGCTCACCGACCCGGACATTAAGCGTCCGCTATGGCTACACCTTC.

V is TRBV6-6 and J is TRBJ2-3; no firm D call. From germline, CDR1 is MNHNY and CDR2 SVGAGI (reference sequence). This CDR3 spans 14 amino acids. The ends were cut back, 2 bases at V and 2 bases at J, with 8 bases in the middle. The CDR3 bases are TGTGCCAGCAGTTACCTCTCCTCCACAGATACGCAGTATTTT. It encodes CASSYLSSTDTQYF.

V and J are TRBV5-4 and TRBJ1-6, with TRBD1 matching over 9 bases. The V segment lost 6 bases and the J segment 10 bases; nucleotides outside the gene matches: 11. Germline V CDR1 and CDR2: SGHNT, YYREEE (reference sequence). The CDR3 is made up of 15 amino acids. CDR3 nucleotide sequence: TGTGCCAGCACCTCGCTGGGACAGGGAACATCACCCCTCCACTTT. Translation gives CASTSLGQGTSPLHF.

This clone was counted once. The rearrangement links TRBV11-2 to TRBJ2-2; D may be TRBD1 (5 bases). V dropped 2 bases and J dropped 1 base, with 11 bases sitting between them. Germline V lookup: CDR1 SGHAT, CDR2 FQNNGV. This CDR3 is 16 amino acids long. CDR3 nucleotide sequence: TGTGCCAGCAGCTTAACTCCAGGGCGGAACACCGGGGAGCTGTTTTTT. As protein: CASSLTPGRNTGELFF. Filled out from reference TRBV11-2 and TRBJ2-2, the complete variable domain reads EAGVAQSPRYKIIEKRQSVAFWCNPISGHATLYWYQQILGQGPKLLIQFQNNGVVDDSQLPKDRFSAERLKGVDSTLKIQPAKLEDSAVYLCASSLTPGRNTGELFFGEGSRLTVL.

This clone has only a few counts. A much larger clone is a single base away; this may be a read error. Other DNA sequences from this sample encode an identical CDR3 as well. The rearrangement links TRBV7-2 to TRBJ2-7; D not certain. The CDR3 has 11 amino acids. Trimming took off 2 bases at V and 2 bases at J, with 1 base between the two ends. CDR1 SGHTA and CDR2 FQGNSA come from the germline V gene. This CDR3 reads CASSLTYEQYF. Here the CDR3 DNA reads TGTGCCAGCAGCTTAACCTACGAGCAGTACTTC.

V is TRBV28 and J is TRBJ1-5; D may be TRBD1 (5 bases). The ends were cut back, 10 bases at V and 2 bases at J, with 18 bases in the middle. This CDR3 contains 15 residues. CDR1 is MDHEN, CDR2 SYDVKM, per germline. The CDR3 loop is CATSGGGRGNQPQHF. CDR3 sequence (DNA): TGTGCCACCTCCGGGGGGGGAAGAGGCAATCAGCCCCAGCATTTT.

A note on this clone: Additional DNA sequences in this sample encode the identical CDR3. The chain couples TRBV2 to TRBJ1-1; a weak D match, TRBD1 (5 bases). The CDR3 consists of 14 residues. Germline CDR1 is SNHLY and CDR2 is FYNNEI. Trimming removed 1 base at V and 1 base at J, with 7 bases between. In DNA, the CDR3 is TGTGCCAGCAGTGAAGGGGGACGGAACACTGAAGCTTTCTTT. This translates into CASSEGGRNTEAFF.

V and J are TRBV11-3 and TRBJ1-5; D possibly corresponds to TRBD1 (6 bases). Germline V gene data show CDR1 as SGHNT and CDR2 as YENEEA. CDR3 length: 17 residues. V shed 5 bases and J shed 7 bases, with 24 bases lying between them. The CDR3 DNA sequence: TGTGCCAGCAGCACAAATGGGGGGGGCCTTAAATTACAGCCCCAGCATTTT. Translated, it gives CASSTNGGGLKLQPQHF.

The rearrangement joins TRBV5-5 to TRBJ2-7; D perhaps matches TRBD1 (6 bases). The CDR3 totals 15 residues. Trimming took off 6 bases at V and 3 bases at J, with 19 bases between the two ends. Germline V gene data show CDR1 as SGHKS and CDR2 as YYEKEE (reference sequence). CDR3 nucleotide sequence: TGTGCCAGCAACCACAGGGTATGGTCGGGCTACGAGCAGTACTTC. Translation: CASNHRVWSGYEQYF.

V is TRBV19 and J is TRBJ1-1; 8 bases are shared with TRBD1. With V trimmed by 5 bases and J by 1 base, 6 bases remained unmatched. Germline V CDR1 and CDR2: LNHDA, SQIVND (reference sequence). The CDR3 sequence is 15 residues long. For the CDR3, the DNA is TGTGCCAGTAGTGCCAGGGGGCTTGGGAACACTGAAGCTTTCTTT. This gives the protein CASSARGLGNTEAFF.

CDR3 in DNA: TGTGCCAGCAGCCAAGATCGGGACAGTCCCCAGCATTTT. Protein product: CASSQDRDSPQHF. The rearrangement joins TRBV14 to TRBJ1-5; TRBD1 matches 7 bases. The CDR3 sequence is 13 residues long. Per the germline V gene, CDR1 is SGHDN and CDR2 is FVKESK. The V and J ends lost 0 bases and 10 bases, in that order; junction bases with no gene match: 3.

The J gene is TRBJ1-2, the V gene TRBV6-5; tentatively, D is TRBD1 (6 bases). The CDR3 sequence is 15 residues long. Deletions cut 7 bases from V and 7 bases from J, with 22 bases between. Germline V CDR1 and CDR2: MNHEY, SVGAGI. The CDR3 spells CASNNWPGADRGYTF. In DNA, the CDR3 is TGTGCCAGCAACAACTGGCCGGGGGCGGATCGTGGCTACACCTTC.

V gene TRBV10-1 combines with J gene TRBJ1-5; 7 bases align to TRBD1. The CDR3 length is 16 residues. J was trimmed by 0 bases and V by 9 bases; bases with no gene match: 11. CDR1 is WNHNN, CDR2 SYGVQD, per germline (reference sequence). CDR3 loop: CASYRDRFYSNQPQHF. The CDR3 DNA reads TGCGCCAGTTACCGGGACAGATTTTATAGCAATCAGCCCCAGCATTTT.

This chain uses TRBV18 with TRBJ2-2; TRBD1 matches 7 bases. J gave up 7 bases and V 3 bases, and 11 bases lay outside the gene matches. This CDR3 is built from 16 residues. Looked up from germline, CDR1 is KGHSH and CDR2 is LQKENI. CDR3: CASSPSPGTVFGELFF. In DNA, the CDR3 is TGTGCCAGCTCACCCTCCCCCGGGACAGTGTTCGGGGAGCTGTTTTTT.

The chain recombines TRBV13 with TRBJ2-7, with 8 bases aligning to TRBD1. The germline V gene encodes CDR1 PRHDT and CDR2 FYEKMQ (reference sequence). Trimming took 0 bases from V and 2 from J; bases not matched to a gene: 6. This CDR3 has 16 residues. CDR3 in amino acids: CASSLGRDRPAYEQYF. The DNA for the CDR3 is TGTGCCAGCAGCTTAGGCCGGGACAGGCCGGCCTACGAGCAGTACTTC.